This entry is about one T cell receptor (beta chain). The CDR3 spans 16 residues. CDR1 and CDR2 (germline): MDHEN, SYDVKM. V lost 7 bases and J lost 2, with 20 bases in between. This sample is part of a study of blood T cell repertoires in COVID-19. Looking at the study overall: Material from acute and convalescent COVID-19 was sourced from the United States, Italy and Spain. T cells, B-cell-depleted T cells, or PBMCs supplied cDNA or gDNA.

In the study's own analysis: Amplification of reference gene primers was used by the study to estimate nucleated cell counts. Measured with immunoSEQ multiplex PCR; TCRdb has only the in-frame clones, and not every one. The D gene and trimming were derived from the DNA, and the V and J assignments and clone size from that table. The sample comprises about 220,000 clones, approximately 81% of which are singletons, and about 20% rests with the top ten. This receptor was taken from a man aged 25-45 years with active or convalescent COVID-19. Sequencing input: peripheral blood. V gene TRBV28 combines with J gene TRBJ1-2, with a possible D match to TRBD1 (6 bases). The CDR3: CASTIPAGGKNYGYTF. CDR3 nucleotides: TGTGCCAGCACCATACCCGCGGGGGGCAAGAACTATGGCTACACCTTC.